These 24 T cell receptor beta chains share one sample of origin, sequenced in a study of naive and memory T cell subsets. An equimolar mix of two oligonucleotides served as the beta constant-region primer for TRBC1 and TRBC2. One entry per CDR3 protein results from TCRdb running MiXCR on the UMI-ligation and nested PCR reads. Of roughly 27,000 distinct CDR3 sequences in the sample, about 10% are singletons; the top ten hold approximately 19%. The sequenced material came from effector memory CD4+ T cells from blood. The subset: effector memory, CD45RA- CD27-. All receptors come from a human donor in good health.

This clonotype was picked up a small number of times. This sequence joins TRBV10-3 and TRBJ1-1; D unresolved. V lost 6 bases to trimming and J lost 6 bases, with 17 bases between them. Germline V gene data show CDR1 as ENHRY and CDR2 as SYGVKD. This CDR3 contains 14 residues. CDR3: CAISERFGESEAFF. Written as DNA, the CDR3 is TGTGCCATCAGCGAGAGGTTCGGGGAATCTGAAGCTTTCTTT.

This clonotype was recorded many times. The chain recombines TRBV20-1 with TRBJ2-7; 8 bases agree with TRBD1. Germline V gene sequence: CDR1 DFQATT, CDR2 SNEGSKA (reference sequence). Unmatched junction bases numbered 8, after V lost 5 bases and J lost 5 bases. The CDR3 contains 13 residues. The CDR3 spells CSAAPGGSDEQYF. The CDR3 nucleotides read TGCAGTGCTGCCCCAGGGGGCAGCGACGAGCAGTACTTC.

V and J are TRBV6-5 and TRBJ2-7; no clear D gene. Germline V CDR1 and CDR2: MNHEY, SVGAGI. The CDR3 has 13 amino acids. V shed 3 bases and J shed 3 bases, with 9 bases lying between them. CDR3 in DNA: TGTGCCAGCAGTTATCACGGAGACTACGAGCAGTACTTC. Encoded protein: CASSYHGDYEQYF.

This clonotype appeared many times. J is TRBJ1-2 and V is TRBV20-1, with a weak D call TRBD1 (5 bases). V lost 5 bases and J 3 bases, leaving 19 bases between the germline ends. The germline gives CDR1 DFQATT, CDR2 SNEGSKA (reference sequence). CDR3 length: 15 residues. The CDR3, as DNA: TGCAGTGCTCCACACGGAGGGGCGGGGTACTATGGCTACACCTTC. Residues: CSAPHGGAGYYGYTF.

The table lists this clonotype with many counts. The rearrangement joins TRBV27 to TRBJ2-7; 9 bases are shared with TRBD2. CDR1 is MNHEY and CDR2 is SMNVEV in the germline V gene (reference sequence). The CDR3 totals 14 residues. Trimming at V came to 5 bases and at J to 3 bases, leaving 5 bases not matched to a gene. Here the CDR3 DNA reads TGTGCCAGCAGTCCCGGGACTAGCCTCTACGAGCAGTACTTC. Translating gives CASSPGTSLYEQYF.

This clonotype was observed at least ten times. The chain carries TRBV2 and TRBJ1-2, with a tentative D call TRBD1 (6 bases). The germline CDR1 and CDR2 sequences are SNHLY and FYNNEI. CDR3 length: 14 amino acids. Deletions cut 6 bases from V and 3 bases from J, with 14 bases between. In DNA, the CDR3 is TGTGCCAGCAGGATCGAACAGGGATACTATGGCTACACCTTC. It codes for CASRIEQGYYGYTF.

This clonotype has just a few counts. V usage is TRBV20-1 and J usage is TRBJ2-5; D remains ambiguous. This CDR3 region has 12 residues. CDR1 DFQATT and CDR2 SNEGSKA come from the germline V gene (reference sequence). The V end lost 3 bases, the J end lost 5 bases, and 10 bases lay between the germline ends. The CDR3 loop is CSASAGRETQYF. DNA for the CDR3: TGCAGTGCTAGTGCCGGGCGGGAGACCCAGTACTTC.

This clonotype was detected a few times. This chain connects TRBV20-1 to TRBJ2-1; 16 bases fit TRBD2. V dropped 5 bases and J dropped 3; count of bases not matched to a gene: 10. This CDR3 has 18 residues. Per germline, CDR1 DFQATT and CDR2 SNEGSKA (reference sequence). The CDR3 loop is CSAPSTGLAGGLYNEQFF. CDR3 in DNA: TGCAGTGCTCCGAGTACGGGACTAGCGGGGGGGCTCTACAATGAGCAGTTCTTC.

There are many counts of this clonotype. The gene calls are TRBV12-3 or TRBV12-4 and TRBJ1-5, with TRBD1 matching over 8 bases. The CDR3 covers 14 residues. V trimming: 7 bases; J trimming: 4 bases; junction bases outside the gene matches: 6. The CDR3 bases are TGTGCCAGCACCCCGAGACAGGGGAATCAGCCCCAGCATTTT. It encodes CASTPRQGNQPQHF.

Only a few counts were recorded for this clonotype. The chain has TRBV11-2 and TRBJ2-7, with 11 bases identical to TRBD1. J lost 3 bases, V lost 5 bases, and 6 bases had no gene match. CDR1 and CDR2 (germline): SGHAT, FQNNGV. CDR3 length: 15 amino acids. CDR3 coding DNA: TGTGCCAGCAGCCGGGACAGGGGGTTTGACTACGAGCAGTACTTC. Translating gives CASSRDRGFDYEQYF.

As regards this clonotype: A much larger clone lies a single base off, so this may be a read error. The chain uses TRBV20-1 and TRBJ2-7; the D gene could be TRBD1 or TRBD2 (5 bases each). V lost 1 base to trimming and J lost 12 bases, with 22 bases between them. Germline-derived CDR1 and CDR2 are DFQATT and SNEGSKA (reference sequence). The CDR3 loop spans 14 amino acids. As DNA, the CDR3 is TGCAGTGCTAGAGGTGGCTACGACACGGGGCGGCTGTACTTC. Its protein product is CSARGGYDTGRLYF.

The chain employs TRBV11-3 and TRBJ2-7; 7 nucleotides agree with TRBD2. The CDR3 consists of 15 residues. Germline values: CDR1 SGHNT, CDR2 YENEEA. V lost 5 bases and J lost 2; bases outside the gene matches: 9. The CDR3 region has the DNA TGTGCCAGCAGCCCCGGGGGGTCGGGTACCTACGAGCAGTACTTC. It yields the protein CASSPGGSGTYEQYF.

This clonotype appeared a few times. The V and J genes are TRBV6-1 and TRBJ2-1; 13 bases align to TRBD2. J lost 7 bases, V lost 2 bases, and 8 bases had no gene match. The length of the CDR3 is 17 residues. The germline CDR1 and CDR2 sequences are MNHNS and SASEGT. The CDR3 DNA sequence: TGTGCCAGCAGTGAAAGGGGGGGACTAGCGGGACGGAATGAGCAGTTCTTC. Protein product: CASSERGGLAGRNEQFF.

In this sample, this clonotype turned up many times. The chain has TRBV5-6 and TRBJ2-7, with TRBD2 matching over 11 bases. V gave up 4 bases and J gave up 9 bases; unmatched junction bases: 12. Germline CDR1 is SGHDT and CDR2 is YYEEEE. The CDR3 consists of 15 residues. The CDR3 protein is CASSPPGTSGRVQYF. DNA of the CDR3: TGTGCCAGCAGCCCGCCCGGGACTAGCGGTAGGGTGCAGTACTTC.

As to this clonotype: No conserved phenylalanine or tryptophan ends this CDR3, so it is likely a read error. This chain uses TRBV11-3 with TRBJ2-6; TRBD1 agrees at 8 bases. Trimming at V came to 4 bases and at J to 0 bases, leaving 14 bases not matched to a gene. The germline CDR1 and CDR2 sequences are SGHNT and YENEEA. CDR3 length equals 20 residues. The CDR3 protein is CASSSTLGQGALSGANVLTL. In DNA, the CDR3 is TGTGCCAGCAGCTCTACCCTTGGTCAGGGGGCACTCTCTGGGGCCAACGTCCTGACTCTC.

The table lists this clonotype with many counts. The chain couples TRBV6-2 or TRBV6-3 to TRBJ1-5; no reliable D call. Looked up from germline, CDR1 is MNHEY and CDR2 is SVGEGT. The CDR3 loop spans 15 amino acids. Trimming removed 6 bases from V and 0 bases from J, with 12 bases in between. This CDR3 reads CASSPWRDSNQPQHF. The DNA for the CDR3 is TGTGCCAGCAGCCCCTGGAGGGATAGCAATCAGCCCCAGCATTTT.

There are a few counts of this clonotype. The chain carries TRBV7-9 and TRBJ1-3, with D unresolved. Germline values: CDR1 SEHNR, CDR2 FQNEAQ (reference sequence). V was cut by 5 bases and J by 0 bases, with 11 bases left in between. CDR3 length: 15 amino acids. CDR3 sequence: CASSPYSPSGNTIYF. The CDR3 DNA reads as TGTGCCAGCAGCCCTTATTCACCCTCTGGAAACACCATATATTTT.

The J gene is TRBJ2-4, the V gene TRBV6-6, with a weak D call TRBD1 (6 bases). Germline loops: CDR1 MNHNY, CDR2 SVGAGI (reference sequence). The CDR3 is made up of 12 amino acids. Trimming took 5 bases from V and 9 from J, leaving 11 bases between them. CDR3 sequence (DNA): TGTGCCAGCAGTCCACAGGGAACCATTCAGTACTTC. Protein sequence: CASSPQGTIQYF.

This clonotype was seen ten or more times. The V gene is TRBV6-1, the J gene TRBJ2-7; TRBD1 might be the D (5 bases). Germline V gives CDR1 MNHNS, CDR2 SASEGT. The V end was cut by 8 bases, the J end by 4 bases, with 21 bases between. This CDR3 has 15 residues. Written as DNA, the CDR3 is TGTGCCAGCCGCAGTGAGGAAGGGGTCCTATACGAGCAGTACTTC. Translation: CASRSEEGVLYEQYF.

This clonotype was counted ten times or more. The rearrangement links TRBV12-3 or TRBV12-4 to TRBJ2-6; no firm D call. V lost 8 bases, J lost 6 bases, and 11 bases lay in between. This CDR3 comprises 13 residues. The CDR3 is CASVSSSANVLTF. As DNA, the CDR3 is TGTGCCAGCGTATCGTCTTCGGCCAACGTCCTGACTTTC.

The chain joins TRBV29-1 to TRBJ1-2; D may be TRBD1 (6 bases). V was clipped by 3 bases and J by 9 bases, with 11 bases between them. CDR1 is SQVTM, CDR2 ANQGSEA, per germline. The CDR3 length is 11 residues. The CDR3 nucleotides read TGCAGCGTTGATGTCAGGGGACGCTACACCTTC. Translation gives CSVDVRGRYTF. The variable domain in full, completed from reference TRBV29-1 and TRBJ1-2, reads SAVISQKPSRDICQRGTSLTIQCQVDSQVTMMFWYRQQPGQSLTLIATANQGSEATYESGFVIDKFPISRPNLTFSTLTVSNMSPEDSSIYLCSVDVRGRYTFGSGTRLTVV.

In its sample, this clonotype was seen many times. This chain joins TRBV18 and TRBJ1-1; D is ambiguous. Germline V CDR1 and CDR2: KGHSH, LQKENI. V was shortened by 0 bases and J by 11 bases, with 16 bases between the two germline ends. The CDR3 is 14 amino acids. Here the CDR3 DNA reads TGTGCCAGCTCACCACCGGAGGGCAGGCGGGAGGCTTTCTTT. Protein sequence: CASSPPEGRREAFF. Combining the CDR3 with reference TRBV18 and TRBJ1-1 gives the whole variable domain NAGVMQNPRHLVRRRGQEARLRCSPMKGHSHVYWYRQLPEEGLKFMVYLQKENIIDESGMPKERFSAEFPKEGPSILRIQQVVRGDSAAYFCASSPPEGRREAFFGQGTRLTVV.

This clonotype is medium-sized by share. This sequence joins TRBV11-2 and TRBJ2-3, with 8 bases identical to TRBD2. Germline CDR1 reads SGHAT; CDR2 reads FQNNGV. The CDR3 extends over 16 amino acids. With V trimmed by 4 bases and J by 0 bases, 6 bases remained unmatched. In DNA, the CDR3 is TGTGCCAGCAGCTGGCAACTAGCGGTTAGCACAGATACGCAGTATTTT. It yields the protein CASSWQLAVSTDTQYF.

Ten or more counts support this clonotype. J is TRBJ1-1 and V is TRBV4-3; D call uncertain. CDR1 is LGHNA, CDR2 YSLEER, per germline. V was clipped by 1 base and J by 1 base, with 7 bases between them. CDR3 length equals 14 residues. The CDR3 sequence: CASSQAQRNTEAFF. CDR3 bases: TGCGCCAGCAGCCAAGCTCAGAGGAACACTGAAGCTTTCTTT.